This T cell receptor beta chain was documented in a study of glioma-infiltrating T cells. Study-level results: Only very few CDR3 sequences appeared in both tissue and blood. Non-neoplastic patients had below-expected tissue-blood divergence, while all gliomas exceeded expectation.

The CDR3 has 13 amino acids. Germline assignment: CDR1 DFQATT and CDR2 SNEGSKA (reference sequence). This clonotype was counted once. The antigen is undetermined. One end of the junction varies from germline; a read error may be responsible. TCR alpha and beta CDR3 regions were amplified from RNA using iRepertoire nested multiplex PCR. Tissue mRNA or PBMC total RNA, 100-400 ng, went into one-step reverse transcription and amplification. TCRdb passed the multiplex PCR reads through MiXCR, listing each CDR3 protein once. The repertoire holds about 200,000 distinct CDR3 sequences, with over 25% as singletons.

The sample taken for sequencing was glioma tissue, nonneoplastic brain tissue, or PBMCs (not recorded which). The clonotype comes from a human donor with low-grade glioma or glioblastoma, undergoing nonglioma brain surgery, or in good health (not recorded which). This rearrangement joins TRBV20-1 to TRBJ2-1; the D is unclear. The DNA for the CDR3 is TGCAGTGCTCCCCACGCAACCTACAATAAGCAGTTCTTC. As protein: CSAPHATYNKQFF.